These 26 T cell receptor beta chains share one sample of origin, sequenced in a study of vaccination and CD4 T cells after COVID-19. No cognate antigen is known for these TCRs. The sample's time point: late sampling 161 to 241 days after vaccination in a few convalescent patients. Treatment given: roughly 10-day PBMC culture with coronavirus spike peptide pools or control peptides (ViraFEST assay). Once obtained from cultured CD4+ T cells, the DNA was sequenced using the Oncomine TCR Beta short-read assay. TCRdb passed the PCR reads through MiXCR, listing each CDR3 protein once. The table shows about 25,000 distinct CDR3 sequences, with 30% occurring only once. The sequenced sample was CD4+ T cells from blood, cultured in vitro, obtained about 7 months after SARS-CoV-2 vaccination. Receptors originate from a human donor who had recovered from COVID-19.

This chain links TRBV20-1 with TRBJ1-1, with unresolved D. From germline, CDR1 is DFQATT and CDR2 SNEGSKA (reference sequence). The germline V and J ends were trimmed by 0 bases and 8 bases, with 10 bases remaining between them. This CDR3 comprises 12 residues. CDR3 sequence: CSARDNIREAFF. The CDR3 DNA follows: TGCAGTGCTAGAGATAATATCAGAGAAGCTTTCTTT.

This clonotype was detected only a few times. V is TRBV6-5 and J is TRBJ2-5; no clear D. V lost 2 bases, J lost 2 bases, and 6 bases lay in between. Germline V gene data show CDR1 as MNHEY and CDR2 as SVGAGI. The CDR3 has 13 amino acids. Here the CDR3 reads CASSYGRQETQYF. The DNA for the CDR3 is TGTGCCAGCAGTTACGGTAGACAAGAGACCCAGTACTTC.

This clonotype has just a few counts. The rearrangement uses TRBV27 and TRBJ2-7; no reliable D call. Germline V gene lookup returns CDR1 MNHEY and CDR2 SMNVEV (reference sequence). The CDR3 consists of 13 residues. V was trimmed by 10 bases and J by 0 bases, leaving 13 bases between them. The CDR3 region is CATWQRASYEQYF. DNA for the CDR3: TGTGCCACCTGGCAACGGGCCTCCTACGAGCAGTACTTC.

This chain links TRBV6-1 with TRBJ2-1, with D unresolved. CDR3 length equals 12 residues. Per germline, CDR1 MNHNS and CDR2 SASEGT. V lost 6 bases to trimming and J lost 5 bases, with 8 bases between them. This chain's CDR3 is CASSSKDNEQFF. CDR3 coding DNA: TGTGCCAGCAGCTCGAAAGACAATGAGCAGTTCTTC.

CDR3 sequence: CASSLWGTNQETQYF. The CDR3 DNA follows: TGTGCCAGCAGCCTATGGGGGACTAACCAAGAGACCCAGTACTTC. The V and J genes are TRBV7-6 and TRBJ2-5, with 7 bases matching TRBD2. Germline loops: CDR1 SGHVS, CDR2 FNYEAQ. After removal of 5 bases from V and 0 bases from J, the junction contained 6 bases not matched to a gene. CDR3 length: 15 amino acids.

The chain is built from TRBV19 and TRBJ2-5; unclear D gene. The length of the CDR3 is 16 residues. V gave up 4 bases and J gave up 1 base, with 16 bases separating them. The germline CDR1 and CDR2 sequences are LNHDA and SQIVND (reference sequence). As DNA, the CDR3 is TGTGCCAGTAGTAACCCAGACCCCCTGGGCCAAGAGACCCAGTACTTC. As protein: CASSNPDPLGQETQYF. Together with reference TRBV19 and TRBJ2-5, the CDR3 gives the full variable domain: DGGITQSPKYLFRKEGQNVTLSCEQNLNHDAMYWYRQDPGQGLRLIYYSQIVNDFQKGDIAEGYSVSREKKESFPLTVTSAQKNPTAFYLCASSNPDPLGQETQYFGPGTRLLVL.

In its sample, this clonotype was seen a few times. The chain combines TRBV20-1 with TRBJ2-7; D call uncertain. Germline values: CDR1 DFQATT, CDR2 SNEGSKA (reference sequence). The CDR3 runs to 19 residues. The ends were cut back, 3 bases at V and 6 bases at J, with 33 bases in the middle. This CDR3 reads CSARGSVLRAGLMSGEQYF. The DNA of the CDR3 is TGCAGTGCTAGGGGGTCGGTTCTAAGGGCAGGCCTAATGTCGGGCGAGCAGTACTTC.

This clonotype has only a few counts. The V and J genes are TRBV28 and TRBJ2-5; D is uncertain. CDR1 is MDHEN, CDR2 SYDVKM, per germline. V lost 6 bases to trimming and J lost 1 base, with 6 bases between them. This CDR3 spans 12 amino acids. Here the CDR3 DNA reads TGTGCCAGCAGGTGGGGCCAAGAGACCCAGTACTTC. This codes for CASRWGQETQYF.

The chain carries TRBV28 and TRBJ1-2, with D unclear. Germline V CDR1 and CDR2: MDHEN, SYDVKM. The CDR3 is 12 amino acids. Trimming cost V 6 bases and J 8 bases, with 13 bases left between them. This CDR3 is CASSPAPRGYTF. CDR3 DNA: TGTGCCAGCAGCCCAGCCCCCCGGGGCTACACCTTC.

This clonotype was seen only a few times. The rearrangement joins TRBV27 to TRBJ1-2; possibly TRBD1 for D (6 bases). CDR3 size: 13 residues. CDR1 MNHEY and CDR2 SMNVEV come from the germline V gene (reference sequence). V was trimmed by 7 bases and J by 2 bases, leaving 11 bases between them. Written as DNA, the CDR3 is TGTGCCAGCAAGAGAACAGGGAACTATGGCTACACCTTC. Its translation: CASKRTGNYGYTF.

The table lists this clonotype with a few counts. The chain combines TRBV7-2 with TRBJ1-2, with 7 bases that match TRBD1. V trimming: 6 bases; J trimming: 4 bases; junction bases outside the gene matches: 8. This CDR3 comprises 14 residues. Germline V lookup: CDR1 SGHTA, CDR2 FQGNSA. Here the CDR3 DNA reads TGTGCCAGCAGTCAAAACAGGGGTACCTATGGCTACACCTTC. It specifies CASSQNRGTYGYTF.

J is TRBJ2-1 and V is TRBV24-1; 10 positions agree with TRBD2. The CDR3 contains 16 residues. Germline V gene lookup returns CDR1 KGHDR and CDR2 SFDVKD. Germline trimming cut 1 base from V and 7 bases from J; bases unmatched to any gene: 6. DNA of the CDR3: TGTGCCACCAGTGATTTCGGGCTAGCGGGGGTAAATGAGCAGTTCTTC. It yields the protein CATSDFGLAGVNEQFF.

This clonotype came up a few times. The V and J genes are TRBV20-1 and TRBJ2-7; possibly TRBD2 for D (5 bases). Germline CDR1 and CDR2: DFQATT and SNEGSKA (reference sequence). This CDR3 is built from 15 residues. Deletions cut 3 bases from V and 1 base from J, with 16 bases between. The CDR3 loop reads CSARELGRGSYEQYF. Here the CDR3 DNA reads TGCAGTGCTAGGGAGCTGGGGAGAGGGTCCTACGAGCAGTACTTC.

V usage is TRBV4-3 and J usage is TRBJ2-5; no definite D call. In germline, CDR1 is LGHNA, CDR2 YSLEER. CDR3 length: 14 amino acids. Trimming pared 0 bases from V and 7 bases from J, leaving 12 bases between. The DNA for the CDR3 is TGCGCCAGCAGCCAAGAAATGGGGTCGGGGACCCAGTACTTC. This gives the protein CASSQEMGSGTQYF.

V gene TRBV5-1 combines with J gene TRBJ1-6, with D tentatively TRBD1 (5 bases). The CDR3 contains 15 residues. The V gene's germline CDR1 is SGHRS and CDR2 YFSETQ. The V gene lost 0 bases and the J gene lost 9 bases, with 13 bases spanning the gap. CDR3 sequence (DNA): TGCGCCAGCAGCTTGGCTGGGGCGCAGGTTTCACCCCTCCACTTT. It is translated as CASSLAGAQVSPLHF. The full variable domain, with the rest looked up from reference TRBV5-1 and TRBJ1-6, is KAGVTQTPRYLIKTRGQQVTLSCSPISGHRSVSWYQQTPGQGLQFLFEYFSETQRNKGNFPGRFSGRQFSNSRSEMNVSTLELGDSALYLCASSLAGAQVSPLHFGNGTRLTVT.

A few counts support this clonotype. This chain uses TRBV19 with TRBJ2-7; 7 bases line up with TRBD1. Per germline, CDR1 LNHDA and CDR2 SQIVND (reference sequence). CDR3 length: 15 residues. J lost 3 bases, V lost 5 bases, and 10 bases had no gene match. The chain's CDR3 is CASSPQGFIYYEQYF. The CDR3 coding sequence is TGTGCCAGTAGTCCACAGGGGTTTATCTACTACGAGCAGTACTTC.

This clonotype was seen more than once but under ten times. The V and J genes are TRBV20-1 and TRBJ2-1; perhaps TRBD2 as D (5 bases). Trimming pared 5 bases from V and 6 bases from J, leaving 14 bases between. Germline CDR1 is DFQATT and CDR2 is SNEGSKA (reference sequence). The CDR3 loop spans 13 amino acids. The CDR3 bases are TGCAGTGCTCCCCCGCGGGTCCCCAATGAGCAGTTCTTC. It specifies CSAPPRVPNEQFF.

This clonotype was seen only a few times. This sequence joins TRBV7-9 and TRBJ2-2; TRBD2 matches 8 bases. The CDR3 is 14 amino acids. V lost 10 bases to trimming and J lost 0 bases; unmatched junction nucleotides: 4. Germline V lookup: CDR1 SEHNR, CDR2 FQNEAQ (reference sequence). CDR3 protein: CAMAGLANTGELFF. CDR3 DNA sequence: TGTGCCATGGCGGGACTAGCGAACACCGGGGAGCTGTTTTTT.

In this sample, this clonotype turned up a few times. The rearrangement uses TRBV20-1 and TRBJ2-1, with unresolved D. V gave up 0 bases and J gave up 6 bases, with 15 bases separating them. The CDR3 is made up of 15 amino acids. Looked up from germline, CDR1 is DFQATT and CDR2 is SNEGSKA (reference sequence). In DNA, the CDR3 is TGCAGTGCTAGAGATTCCCACCGAGGCGGCAATGAGCAGTTCTTC. This encodes CSARDSHRGGNEQFF.

This clonotype has only a few counts. V is TRBV29-1 and J is TRBJ2-3; unclear D gene. CDR3 size: 12 residues. Germline lookup yields CDR1 SQVTM and CDR2 ANQGSEA. V gave up 4 bases and J gave up 2 bases, with 7 bases separating them. This chain's CDR3 is CSVVGYTDTQYF. CDR3 coding DNA: TGCAGCGTTGTCGGCTACACAGATACGCAGTATTTT.

The chain links TRBV28 to TRBJ1-1; possibly TRBD1 for D (5 bases). This CDR3 has 13 residues. Trimming took off 3 bases at V and 5 bases at J, with 10 bases between the two ends. Germline V gene data show CDR1 as MDHEN and CDR2 as SYDVKM. CDR3 in DNA: TGTGCCAGCAGTTTGGGGGGGGGGACTGAAGCTTTCTTT. Amino acid sequence: CASSLGGGTEAFF.

V and J are TRBV7-9 and TRBJ2-7, with a tentative D call TRBD2 (6 bases). Germline loops: CDR1 SEHNR, CDR2 FQNEAQ (reference sequence). The CDR3 sequence is 15 residues long. V dropped 5 bases and J dropped 0 bases, with 14 bases sitting between them. CDR3: CASSPAQEGSYEQYF. The CDR3 DNA reads TGTGCCAGCAGCCCGGCCCAGGAGGGCTCCTACGAGCAGTACTTC.

This chain connects TRBV7-9 to TRBJ2-3; D assignment may be TRBD1 or TRBD2 (5 bases each). The CDR3 has 14 amino acids. Germline V gene lookup returns CDR1 SEHNR and CDR2 FQNEAQ (reference sequence). Trimming left V 7 bases short and J 5 bases short, with 16 bases between. The CDR3 DNA sequence: TGTGCCAGCAACCGCCAGGGAGTGGGAGATACGCAGTATTTT. Its translation: CASNRQGVGDTQYF.

This chain joins TRBV20-1 and TRBJ1-1; maybe TRBD1 (6 bases). Looked up from germline, CDR1 is DFQATT and CDR2 is SNEGSKA (reference sequence). The CDR3 contains 14 residues. V dropped 0 bases and J dropped 2 bases, with 10 bases sitting between them. As DNA, the CDR3 is TGCAGTGCTAGAGATCTCAGGGGTAACACTGAAGCTTTCTTT. This encodes CSARDLRGNTEAFF.

This clonotype was found a few times. V is TRBV27 and J is TRBJ2-7; TRBD2 agrees at 15 bases. CDR1 is MNHEY, CDR2 SMNVEV, per germline (reference sequence). The CDR3 runs 15 residues. Losses at the gene ends were 6 bases for V and 4 bases for J; bases not matched to a gene: 4. CDR3 sequence (DNA): TGTGCCAGCAGCTATGGGACTAGCGGGAGGTACGAGCAGTACTTC. It encodes CASSYGTSGRYEQYF.

Remarks on this clonotype: A read error is likely, as this CDR3 ends without the conserved phenylalanine or tryptophan. The J gene is TRBJ2-7, the V gene TRBV6-1; D gene ambiguous. Germline CDR1 MNHNS, CDR2 SASEGT. The V and J ends lost 6 bases and 3 bases respectively, with 6 bases between them. CDR3 size: 11 residues. Here the CDR3 reads CASRWSYEQYS. CDR3 in DNA: TGTGCCAGCAGATGGAGCTACGAGCAGTACTCC.